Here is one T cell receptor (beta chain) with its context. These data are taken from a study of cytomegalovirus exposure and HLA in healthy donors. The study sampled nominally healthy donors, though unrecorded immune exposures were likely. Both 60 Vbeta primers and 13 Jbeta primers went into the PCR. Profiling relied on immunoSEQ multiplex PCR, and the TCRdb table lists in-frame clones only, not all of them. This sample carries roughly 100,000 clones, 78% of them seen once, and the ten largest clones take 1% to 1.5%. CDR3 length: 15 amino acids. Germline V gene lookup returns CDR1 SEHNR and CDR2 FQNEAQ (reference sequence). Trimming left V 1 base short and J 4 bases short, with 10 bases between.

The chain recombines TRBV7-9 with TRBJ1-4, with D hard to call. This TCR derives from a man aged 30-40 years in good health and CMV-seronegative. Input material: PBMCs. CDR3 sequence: CASSLGTGNNEKLFF. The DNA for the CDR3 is TGTGCCAGCAGCTTAGGGACGGGGAATAATGAAAAACTGTTTTTT.